The subject of this entry is one TCR beta chain. The data were taken from a study of blood T cell repertoires in COVID-19. Study details: In each case, the material was cDNA or gDNA derived from T cells, B-cell-depleted T cells, or PBMCs.

In the authors' workflow: Estimation of nucleated cell counts was performed using reference gene primer amplification. Libraries were prepared by immunoSEQ multiplex PCR; TCRdb keeps only in-frame clonotypes and omits some of them. That table supplies the V and J calls and clone size; D and trimming were determined from the DNA. The data contain some 74,000 clones, approximately 93% of them singletons. Losses at the gene ends were 7 bases for V and 2 bases for J; bases not matched to a gene: 7. This CDR3 is built from 14 residues. Germline V gene sequence: CDR1 SEHNR, CDR2 FQNEAQ (reference sequence).

The sample consisted of peripheral blood. The clonotype was recovered from a man aged 50 to 60 with COVID-19, enrolled during active disease. This chain connects TRBV7-9 to TRBJ1-2; 7 nucleotides match TRBD1. CDR3: CASTTTGTNYGYTF. The CDR3, as DNA: TGTGCCAGCACCACGACAGGGACGAACTATGGCTACACCTTC. Based on the CDR3 plus reference TRBV7-9 and TRBJ1-2, the full variable domain is DTGVSQNPRHKITKRGQNVTFRCDPISEHNRLYWYRQTLGQGPEFLTYFQNEAQLEKSRLLSDRFSAERPKGSFSTLEIQRTEQGDSAMYLCASTTTGTNYGYTFGSGTRLTVV.